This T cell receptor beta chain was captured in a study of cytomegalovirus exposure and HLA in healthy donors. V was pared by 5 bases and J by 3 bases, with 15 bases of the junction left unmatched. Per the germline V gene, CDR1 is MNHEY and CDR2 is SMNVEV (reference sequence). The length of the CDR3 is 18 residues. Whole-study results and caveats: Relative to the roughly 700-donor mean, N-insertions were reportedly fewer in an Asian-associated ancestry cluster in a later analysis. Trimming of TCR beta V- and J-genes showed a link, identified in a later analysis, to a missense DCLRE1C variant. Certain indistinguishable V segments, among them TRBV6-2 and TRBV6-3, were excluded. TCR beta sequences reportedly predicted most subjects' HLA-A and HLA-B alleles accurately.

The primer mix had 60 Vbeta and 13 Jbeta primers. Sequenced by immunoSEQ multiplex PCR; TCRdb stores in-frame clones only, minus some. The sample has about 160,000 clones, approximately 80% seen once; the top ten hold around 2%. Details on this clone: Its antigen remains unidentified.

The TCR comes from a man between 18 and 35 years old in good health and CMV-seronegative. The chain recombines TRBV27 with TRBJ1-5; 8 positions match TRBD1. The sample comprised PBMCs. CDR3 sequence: CASSRGVEGTGNNQPQHF. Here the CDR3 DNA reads TGTGCCAGCAGTAGGGGAGTGGAGGGGACAGGCAACAATCAGCCCCAGCATTTT.